The 9 T cell receptor beta chains listed next were all sequenced from one sample in a study of T-cell reconstitution after alpha-beta-depleted transplantation in children. Construction of the TCRbeta library involved unique molecular identifiers. TCRdb itself ran the PCR reads through MiXCR, one entry per CDR3 protein. Here the sample spans around 680,000 distinct CDR3 sequences, 16% being singletons. Sequences were derived from PBMCs from the stem cell graft donor, sampled from the stem cell graft. The receptors were gathered from a human donor who donated a stem cell graft to a child with acute myeloid leukemia.

The table lists this clonotype with many counts. V is TRBV7-2 and J is TRBJ2-2; a weak D match, TRBD2 (5 bases). Germline CDR1 SGHTA, CDR2 FQGNSA. Trimming removed 2 bases at V and 9 bases at J, with 19 bases between. The CDR3 loop spans 16 amino acids. The CDR3 loop is CASSLTSDYLRRELFF. The CDR3 region has the DNA TGTGCCAGCAGCTTAACCTCAGACTACCTTCGGAGGGAGCTGTTTTTT.

The chain links TRBV12-3 or TRBV12-4 to TRBJ2-5; a possible D gene is TRBD1 (6 bases). The CDR3 is 13 amino acids. The V end was cut by 6 bases, the J end by 5 bases, with 13 bases between. CDR3 sequence reads: CASSTTGWETQYF. CDR3 DNA sequence: TGTGCCAGCAGCACGACAGGATGGGAGACCCAGTACTTC.

The V call is TRBV12-3 or TRBV12-4, the J call TRBJ1-4; D is perhaps TRBD1 (6 bases). Trimming took off 5 bases at V and 0 bases at J, with 10 bases between the two ends. The CDR3 totals 15 residues. As DNA, the CDR3 is TGTGCCAGCAGTCCCCGGGACACAACTAATGAAAAACTGTTTTTT. Translating it yields CASSPRDTTNEKLFF.

This clonotype was seen ten or more times. This chain connects TRBV19 to TRBJ1-1; no clear D gene. This CDR3 comprises 14 residues. CDR1 and CDR2 from the germline V gene are LNHDA and SQIVND (reference sequence). The V gene lost 5 bases and the J gene lost 0 bases, with 10 bases spanning the gap. The CDR3 DNA reads TGTGCCAGTAGTTTTCAGGACCTGAACACTGAAGCTTTCTTT. Amino acid sequence: CASSFQDLNTEAFF. The whole variable domain, remainder taken from reference TRBV19 and TRBJ1-1, is DGGITQSPKYLFRKEGQNVTLSCEQNLNHDAMYWYRQDPGQGLRLIYYSQIVNDFQKGDIAEGYSVSREKKESFPLTVTSAQKNPTAFYLCASSFQDLNTEAFFGQGTRLTVV.

CDR3 in DNA: TGTGCCAGCAGCTTAAGGACAGGGAGGAAGGACTCCTACGAGCAGTACGTC. Its translation is CASSLRTGRKDSYEQYV. The chain has TRBV7-8 and TRBJ2-7; 8 bases line up with TRBD1. The CDR3 is 17 amino acids. The germline gives CDR1 SGHVS, CDR2 FQNEAQ. J lost 0 bases, V lost 2 bases, and 9 bases had no gene match.

A remark on this clonotype: Given a much more abundant clone one base away, this may be a read error. V is TRBV9 and J is TRBJ1-1; D may be TRBD1 (6 bases). Germline CDR1 is SGDLS and CDR2 is YYNGEE. The CDR3 totals 15 residues. CDR3: CACSVEGQPNTEAFF. CDR3 coding DNA: TGTGCCTGCAGCGTAGAAGGACAGCCGAACACTGAAGCTTTCTTT.

The rearrangement links TRBV19 to TRBJ2-1; D gene ambiguous. Trimming shortened V by 3 bases and J by 4 bases, and 10 bases separated the two germline ends. The CDR3 totals 14 residues. CDR1 is LNHDA, CDR2 SQIVND, per germline (reference sequence). In nucleotides, the CDR3 is TGTGCCAGTAGTATGAGTGGCCTTTACAATGAGCAGTTCTTC. It is translated as CASSMSGLYNEQFF.

This clonotype appeared a few times. The rearrangement uses TRBV7-6 and TRBJ1-2, with TRBD1 as a possible D gene (5 bases). This CDR3 is 16 amino acids long. Germline loops: CDR1 SGHVS, CDR2 FNYEAQ. V lost 1 base, J lost 0 bases, and 12 bases lay in between. As DNA, the CDR3 is TGTGCCAGCAGCTTAGTCCCTAAAGGGGCTAACTATGGCTACACCTTC. The encoded protein is CASSLVPKGANYGYTF.

The chain joins TRBV7-2 to TRBJ1-3; D not resolved. Trimming shortened V by 4 bases and J by 1 base, and 8 bases separated the two germline ends. This CDR3 is built from 14 residues. The germline gives CDR1 SGHTA, CDR2 FQGNSA. The CDR3 loop is CASSSRWSGNTIYF. Written as DNA, the CDR3 is TGTGCCAGCAGCTCCCGGTGGTCTGGAAACACCATATATTTT.